Given below is one TCR beta chain in context. The sample originates from a study of shared clonotypes between healthy human individuals. The run depth of the assay was deep. Study processing details: Because ImmunoSEQ provided only junction sequences with no quality scores, the filtering differed. Clones were sequenced by immunoSEQ multiplex PCR, and TCRdb holds only the in-frame ones, with some missing. V and J calls and clone size are given by that table; D and trimming were obtained from the DNA. The sample records 2 million to 2.5 million clones, around 92% being singletons. The sequencing sample was made of naive CD4+ T cells from PBMCs. As for subset: CD45RA+ positively selected. This sequence originates from a man younger than 35 in good health. Some clones in this sample may be carry-over from other donors' samples.

CDR3 sequence (DNA): TGTGCCAGCAGTGGGGTCAGGGGGAGATGGTTTCGCAATCAGCCCCAGCATTTT. This encodes CASSGVRGRWFRNQPQHF. The rearrangement links TRBV28 to TRBJ1-5; TRBD1 agrees at 7 bases. Germline V lookup: CDR1 MDHEN, CDR2 SYDVKM. Trimming removed 5 bases from V and 2 bases from J; junction bases left unmatched: 15. The CDR3 contains 18 residues.